This TCR beta chain originates from a study of early T cells in non-severe SARS-CoV-2 infection. Study-level background: The sequenced material was bulk RNA from unsorted whole blood, and its chains were unpaired.

Tagging with unique molecular identifiers was applied to individual cDNA molecules. A single record per CDR3 protein comes from TCRdb applying MiXCR to the 5' RACE reads. The table includes 60,000 or so distinct CDR3 sequences, less than 9.5% detected once. This clonotype showed up just a few times. The antigen remains unidentified. Whole-study results and caveats: Anti-spike CD8 responses were favored by VDJdb matching, which missed private and CD4 specificities.

Trimming stripped 2 bases from V and 0 bases from J, with 11 bases between. There are 15 residues in the CDR3. In germline, CDR1 is SGHNT, CDR2 YYREEE (reference sequence). The V and J genes are TRBV5-4 and TRBJ1-2, with a tentative D call TRBD1 (5 bases). The TCR sequence derives from an adult who was a healthcare worker with PCR-confirmed SARS-CoV-2 infection or an uninfected control (not recorded which). The source was whole blood, collected at baseline. CDR3 region: CASSLEGRPNYGYTF. The CDR3 nucleotides are TGTGCCAGCAGCTTAGAGGGGCGACCTAACTATGGCTACACCTTC.